These 18 T cell receptor beta chains originate from one sample sequenced in a study of CD8+ T cells in alopecia areata. The treatment was: oral pan-JAK inhibitor, 5-10 mg twice daily. RNA extraction was followed by reverse transcription into cDNA, which acted as the sequencing template. The table came from immunoSEQ multiplex PCR; TCRdb's copy has only in-frame clones and leaves some out. Here the sample spans approximately 110,000 clones, roughly 50% being singletons. Material: CD8+ T cells sorted from blood, obtained at week 24, from a patient treated with tofacitinib. Receptors were obtained from a human donor with alopecia areata.

This clone has a handful of counts. This chain joins TRBV5-6 and TRBJ1-5; D call uncertain. The germline V gene encodes CDR1 SGHDT and CDR2 YYEEEE. This CDR3 has 15 amino acids. V gave up 4 bases and J gave up 6 bases, with 17 bases separating them. In DNA, the CDR3 is TGTGCCAGCAGCCTAGGACTGGAGGGAGGTCAGCCCCAGCATTTT. It specifies CASSLGLEGGQPQHF.

The gene calls are TRBV5-6 and TRBJ2-7, with D possibly being TRBD2 (6 bases). CDR3 size: 12 residues. Trimming shortened V by 6 bases and J by 4 bases, and 11 bases separated the two germline ends. Germline V gives CDR1 SGHDT, CDR2 YYEEEE. The DNA of the CDR3 is TGTGCCAGCACCGAGGCGGGGTACGAGCAGTACTTC. Amino acids: CASTEAGYEQYF.

The chain carries TRBV6-5 and TRBJ1-5; D unresolved. CDR1 and CDR2 (germline): MNHEY, SVGAGI. V shed 2 bases and J shed 6 bases, with 11 bases lying between them. The CDR3 has 14 amino acids. The CDR3 here is CASSYREGFQPQHF. The CDR3 DNA follows: TGTGCCAGCAGTTACAGGGAGGGATTTCAGCCCCAGCATTTT.

V gene TRBV6-1 combines with J gene TRBJ2-5, with 8 bases matching TRBD2. Per the germline V gene, CDR1 is MNHNS and CDR2 is SASEGT. Trimming at V came to 7 bases and at J to 5 bases, leaving 6 bases not matched to a gene. The CDR3 spans 13 residues. This CDR3 is CASKPGGLETQYF. The CDR3 DNA follows: TGTGCCAGCAAACCGGGGGGGCTCGAGACCCAGTACTTC.

This clone was counted only a few times. The chain combines TRBV10-3 with TRBJ2-5; D may match TRBD1 or TRBD2 (5 bases each). CDR3 length equals 15 residues. Germline CDR1 and CDR2: ENHRY and SYGVKD. The V gene lost 4 bases and the J gene lost 2 bases, with 14 bases spanning the gap. CDR3 protein: CAISVDGAIQETQYF. The CDR3, as DNA: TGTGCCATCAGTGTTGACGGGGCAATACAAGAGACCCAGTACTTC.

This sequence joins TRBV4-2 and TRBJ2-7; no definite D call. This CDR3 has 16 residues. Germline lookup yields CDR1 LGHNA and CDR2 YNFKEQ. Trimming took 0 bases from V and 2 from J, leaving 14 bases between them. The DNA of the CDR3 is TGTGCCAGCAGCCAAGATGAGGATAGCCTCACCTACGAGCAGTACTTC. Encoded protein: CASSQDEDSLTYEQYF.

This chain links TRBV13 with TRBJ1-1; maybe TRBD1 (5 bases). CDR1 is PRHDT and CDR2 is FYEKMQ in the germline V gene (reference sequence). This CDR3 comprises 13 residues. The germline V and J ends were trimmed by 5 bases and 4 bases, with 11 bases remaining between them. In DNA form, the CDR3 reads TGTGCCAGCAGCCCAGGGTCGAGCACTGAAGCTTTCTTT. The encoded protein is CASSPGSSTEAFF.

V gene TRBV27 combines with J gene TRBJ2-7; D is ambiguous. Trimming removed 4 bases at V and 0 bases at J, with 10 bases between. The CDR3 runs 14 residues. Germline V gene lookup returns CDR1 MNHEY and CDR2 SMNVEV (reference sequence). In nucleotides, the CDR3 is TGTGCCAGCAGTTCTCTCGCTAGCTCCTACGAGCAGTACTTC. As protein: CASSSLASSYEQYF.

The chain uses TRBV27 and TRBJ1-4; D remains ambiguous. CDR1 MNHEY and CDR2 SMNVEV come from the germline V gene (reference sequence). Trimming took 0 bases from V and 7 from J, leaving 12 bases between them. The CDR3 spans 15 residues. The CDR3 region is CASSLSWGATEKLFF. CDR3 sequence (DNA): TGTGCCAGCAGTTTATCGTGGGGAGCGACTGAAAAACTGTTTTTT.

The genes are TRBV19 and TRBJ2-7; TRBD2 might be the D (6 bases). The length of the CDR3 is 14 residues. V lost 3 bases and J lost 2, with 11 bases in between. The germline gives CDR1 LNHDA, CDR2 SQIVND (reference sequence). The CDR3 DNA reads as TGTGCCAGTAGTATTGGAGGGACCACCTACGAGCAGTACTTC. Its protein is CASSIGGTTYEQYF.

There are a few counts of this clone. The J gene is TRBJ1-4, the V gene TRBV9; 7 bases line up with TRBD1. The germline V gene encodes CDR1 SGDLS and CDR2 YYNGEE. This CDR3 is built from 16 residues. V trimming: 4 bases; J trimming: 8 bases; junction bases outside the gene matches: 14. The DNA of the CDR3 is TGTGCCAGCAGCCCATTCACAGGGGAAGGTTTAGAAAAACTGTTTTTT. Translating it yields CASSPFTGEGLEKLFF.

The chain employs TRBV4-1 and TRBJ1-4, with 10 bases fitting TRBD1. V gave up 0 bases and J gave up 10 bases; unmatched junction bases: 5. There are 15 residues in the CDR3. Germline CDR1 and CDR2: MGHRA and YSYEKL. The DNA of the CDR3 is TGCGCCAGCAGCCAAGATAGGACAGGGGGAGGAAAACTGTTTTTT. This translates into CASSQDRTGGGKLFF.

V usage is TRBV7-3 and J usage is TRBJ2-3, with TRBD1 as a possible D gene (6 bases). The CDR3 loop spans 14 amino acids. CDR1 SGHTA and CDR2 FQGTGA come from the germline V gene. V was shortened by 5 bases and J by 4 bases, with 13 bases between the two germline ends. CDR3: CASSPYRAPDTQYF. The DNA for the CDR3 is TGTGCCAGCAGCCCGTACAGGGCCCCAGATACGCAGTATTTT. The full variable domain, its missing parts supplied by reference TRBV7-3 and TRBJ2-3, is GAGVSQTPSNKVTEKGKYVELRCDPISGHTALYWYRQSLGQGPEFLIYFQGTGAADDSGLPNDRFFAVRPEGSVSTLKIQRTERGDSAVYLCASSPYRAPDTQYFGPGTRLTVL.

Remarks on this clone: At the DNA level, this CDR3 is encoded by other sequences in the same sample as well. The chain couples TRBV29-1 to TRBJ2-1; 15 positions agree with TRBD2. CDR3 length: 15 residues. Looked up from germline, CDR1 is SQVTM and CDR2 is ANQGSEA. J lost 7 bases, V lost 1 base, and 2 bases had no gene match. CDR3 in amino acids: CSVEGTSGGANEQFF. CDR3 nucleotide sequence: TGCAGCGTTGAAGGGACTAGCGGGGGGGCTAATGAGCAGTTCTTC.

The rearrangement uses TRBV29-1 and TRBJ2-5; no definite D call. The CDR3 extends over 11 amino acids. The ends were cut back, 5 bases at V and 1 base at J, with 5 bases in the middle. Germline V gene data show CDR1 as SQVTM and CDR2 as ANQGSEA. The CDR3 loop is CSVRSQETQYF. Here the CDR3 DNA reads TGCAGCGTTCGGAGCCAAGAGACCCAGTACTTC.

The DNA for the CDR3 is TGTGCCAGCAGCTCAGGACAGGGTCGAGCTTTCTTT. It yields the protein CASSSGQGRAFF. The V gene is TRBV6-5, the J gene TRBJ1-1, with TRBD1 matching over 8 bases. This CDR3 region has 12 residues. V lost 6 bases, J lost 10 bases, and 7 bases stayed unmatched. Germline V gives CDR1 MNHEY, CDR2 SVGAGI.

The rearrangement joins TRBV7-8 to TRBJ2-7; 13 nucleotides agree with TRBD2. Germline assignment: CDR1 SGHVS and CDR2 FQNEAQ. This CDR3 region has 16 residues. V trimming: 5 bases; J trimming: 4 bases; junction bases outside the gene matches: 8. CDR3 sequence reads: CASSVQPGLAGYEQYF. The CDR3 nucleotides are TGTGCCAGCAGCGTTCAACCGGGACTAGCGGGGTACGAGCAGTACTTC.

This rearrangement joins TRBV9 to TRBJ1-2; D unclear. V lost 4 bases and J 2 bases, leaving 12 bases between the germline ends. The CDR3 length is 14 residues. Germline loops: CDR1 SGDLS, CDR2 YYNGEE. This chain's CDR3 is CASSTSDGNYGYTF. CDR3 nucleotides: TGTGCCAGCAGCACCTCGGACGGAAACTATGGCTACACCTTC. Supplemented by reference TRBV9 and TRBJ1-2, the full variable domain reads DSGVTQTPKHLITATGQRVTLRCSPRSGDLSVYWYQQSLDQGLQFLIQYYNGEERAKGNILERFSAQQFPDLHSELNLSSLELGDSALYFCASSTSDGNYGYTFGSGTRLTVV.